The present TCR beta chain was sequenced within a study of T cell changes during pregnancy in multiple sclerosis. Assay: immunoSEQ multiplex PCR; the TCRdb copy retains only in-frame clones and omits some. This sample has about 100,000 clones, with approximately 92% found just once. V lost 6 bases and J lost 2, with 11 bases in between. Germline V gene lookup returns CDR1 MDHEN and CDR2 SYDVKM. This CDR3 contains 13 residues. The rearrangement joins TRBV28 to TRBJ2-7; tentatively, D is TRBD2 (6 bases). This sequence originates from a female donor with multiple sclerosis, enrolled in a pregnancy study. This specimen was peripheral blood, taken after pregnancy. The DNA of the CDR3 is TGTGCCAGCAGAGGGACTCGAGCCTACGAGCAGTACTTC. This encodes CASRGTRAYEQYF.